This T cell receptor (beta chain) was sequenced in a study of T cell changes during pregnancy in multiple sclerosis. Assay used: immunoSEQ multiplex PCR; TCRdb lists only in-frame clones, some missing. The sample has tens of thousands of clones; 85% to 95% are singletons. The material sequenced was peripheral blood. The receptor's source is a female donor with multiple sclerosis, enrolled in a pregnancy study.

CDR3 sequence reads: CASSLGTGGASAFF. The CDR3 DNA follows: TGTGCCAGCAGCTTGGGTACGGGGGGCGCTTCGGCTTTCTTT. The chain employs TRBV5-4 and TRBJ1-1, with D tentatively TRBD1 (6 bases). The germline V gene has CDR1 SGHNT and CDR2 YYREEE (reference sequence). Trimming took 0 bases from V and 11 from J, leaving 17 bases between them. The CDR3 loop spans 14 amino acids.